This T cell receptor (beta chain) comes out of a study of blood T cell repertoires in COVID-19. On the study more broadly: Sources were T cells, B-cell-depleted T cells, or PBMCs; the material itself was cDNA or gDNA.

TCRdb's table, derived via immunoSEQ multiplex PCR, lists solely in-frame clones and lacks some. This sample yields about 120,000 clones, of which about 80% are seen a single time; less than 9% belongs to the top ten. The V gene's germline CDR1 is SGHNT and CDR2 YYREEE (reference sequence). V was trimmed by 4 bases and J by 2 bases, leaving 13 bases between them. The CDR3 loop spans 14 amino acids. V usage is TRBV5-4 and J usage is TRBJ2-7; possibly TRBD2 for D (6 bases). The origin of this receptor is a man between 65 and 85 years old with active or convalescent COVID-19. The specimen was peripheral blood. The CDR3 region has the DNA TGTGCCAGCAGCCCGAAGCGGGCCCCCTACGAGCAGTACTTC. It is translated as CASSPKRAPYEQYF.